This T cell receptor (beta chain) appears in the sequencing data of a study of PD-L1 blockade in urothelial cancer. Germline assignment: CDR1 MGHRA and CDR2 YSYEKL. CDR3 size: 17 residues. With V trimmed by 0 bases and J by 8 bases, 14 bases remained unmatched. TCRdb's table, derived via immunoSEQ multiplex PCR, lists solely in-frame clones and lacks some. The data show some 90,000 clones, with more than 80% seen just once and 0.85% to 1% held by the top ten. Time point reported: pretreatment peripheral blood. This specimen consisted of PBMCs, obtained around atezolizumab (anti-PD-L1) treatment. The origin of this receptor is a woman aged 80 or over with urothelial cancer. The V gene is TRBV4-1, the J gene TRBJ1-2, with 8 bases lining up with TRBD1. The CDR3 here is CASSQDRQGAHQLGYTF. DNA of the CDR3: TGCGCCAGCAGCCAAGATCGGCAGGGGGCCCACCAATTGGGCTACACCTTC.